This TCR beta chain was captured by sequencing in a study of OX40 agonist ivuxolimab in advanced cancers. Study-wide results and limits: Some patients who did not respond also had low normalized T-cell clonal expansion. By week 6 at 0.1 to 3.0 mg/kg, blood CD4+ and CD8+ T cells had expanded clonally. The mean number of expanded clones was higher in CD8+ T cells than in CD4+.

A note on this clone: Its specificity is not known.

TCRdb's table, derived via immunoSEQ multiplex PCR, lists solely in-frame clones and lacks some. The profile shows around 15,000 clones, around four fifths of them singletons. The CDR3 totals 13 residues. CDR1 and CDR2 (germline): MDHEN, SYDVKM. V shed 5 bases and J shed 6 bases, with 14 bases lying between them. The sample here was CD4+ or CD8+ T cells sorted from blood, taken in a trial of the OX40 agonist ivuxolimab. The genes are TRBV28 and TRBJ2-7, with a weak D call TRBD2 (6 bases). The sequence was obtained from an adult with an advanced solid tumor such as melanoma, head and neck, liver or kidney cancer. The CDR3 here is CASSLLSGVEQYF. The CDR3 bases are TGTGCCAGCAGTCTCCTTTCGGGGGTCGAGCAGTACTTC. Drawing the rest from reference TRBV28 and TRBJ2-7, the complete variable domain is DVKVTQSSRYLVKRTGEKVFLECVQDMDHENMFWYRQDPGLGLRLIYFSYDVKMKEKGDIPEGYSVSREKKERFSLILESASTNQTSMYLCASSLLSGVEQYFGPGTRLTVT.